A selection of T cell receptor beta chains follows, all from one sample in a study of CD8 T cells in Susac syndrome. TCRdb re-called the immunoSEQ multiplex PCR reads with MiXCR, one entry per CDR3 protein. The sample carries more than 95,000 distinct CDR3 sequences, more than 90% recorded once. Input material: CD8+ T cells from PBMCs. The receptor set was obtained from a human donor with Susac syndrome. Each CDR3 is given with its conserved first and last residue. A D gene is named only where the DNA matches it firmly. Clone sizes are given selectively: once, few, many, or a class where the clone is expanded.

size,V,J,D,CDR3,DNA
NA,TRBV6-5,TRBJ1-1,NA,CASRYRAGLNTEAFF,TGTGCCAGCAGATATCGGGCTGGGCTGAACACTGAAGCTTTCTTT
NA,TRBV6-5,TRBJ2-1,NA,CASSYSPPDEQFF,TGTGCCAGCAGTTATAGTCCCCCCGATGAGCAGTTCTTC
NA,TRBV9,TRBJ2-1,NA,CASSVDGSINEQFF,TGTGCCAGCAGCGTAGATGGTAGCATAAATGAGCAGTTCTTC
once,TRBV4-1,TRBJ1-4,NA,CASSQQGVTNEKLFF,TGCGCCAGCAGCCAGCAAGGGGTTACTAATGAAAAACTGTTTTTT
NA,TRBV14,TRBJ2-3,NA,CASSQRGVGTDTQYF,TGTGCCAGCAGCCAGCGGGGAGTTGGCACAGATACGCAGTATTTT
NA,TRBV12-3/TRBV12-4,TRBJ2-5,NA,CASSLVGVEQYF,TGTGCCAGCAGTTTAGTGGGGGTAGAGCAGTACTTC
NA,TRBV30,TRBJ1-2,NA,CAWSSTDSRVGYTF,TGTGCCTGGAGTTCGACCGACAGTAGAGTTGGCTACACCTTC
NA,TRBV7-9,TRBJ2-7,TRBD2,CASSPPVGGHSYEQYF,TGTGCCAGCAGCCCCCCGGTGGGAGGGCACTCCTACGAGCAGTACTTC
NA,TRBV5-1,TRBJ1-5,NA,CASSGGTTHF,TGCGCCAGCAGCGGGGGTACGACGCATTTT
once,TRBV6-1,TRBJ2-7,NA,CASILTHSYEQYF,TGTGCCAGCATCCTTACACACTCCTACGAGCAGTACTTC
NA,TRBV10-3,TRBJ2-1,TRBD2,CAISESGTSGNEQFF,TGTGCCATCAGTGAGTCGGGGACTAGCGGCAATGAGCAGTTCTTC
NA,TRBV3-1,TRBJ2-2,TRBD1,CASHRTGDDTGELFF,TGTGCCAGCCACAGGACAGGGGACGACACCGGGGAGCTGTTTTTT
NA,TRBV5-4,TRBJ1-2,NA,CASSSSLRGGRYGYTF,TGTGCCAGCAGCTCCTCCCTGCGCGGGGGGCGGTATGGCTACACCTTC
NA,TRBV2,TRBJ2-3,NA,CASSEALGYTDTQYF,TGTGCCAGCAGTGAAGCGTTAGGATACACAGATACGCAGTATTTT
NA,TRBV7-3,TRBJ2-3,NA,CASSLIAGPYTDTQYF,TGTGCCAGCAGCTTAATCGCGGGCCCTTACACAGATACGCAGTATTTT
once,TRBV19,TRBJ2-3,NA,CASSSVGGRGDTQYF,TGTGCCAGTAGCTCGGTCGGGGGGCGGGGAGATACGCAGTATTTT
NA,TRBV6-4,TRBJ2-6,NA,CASSEGFGANVLTF,TGTGCCAGCAGTGAAGGGTTTGGGGCCAACGTCCTGACTTTC